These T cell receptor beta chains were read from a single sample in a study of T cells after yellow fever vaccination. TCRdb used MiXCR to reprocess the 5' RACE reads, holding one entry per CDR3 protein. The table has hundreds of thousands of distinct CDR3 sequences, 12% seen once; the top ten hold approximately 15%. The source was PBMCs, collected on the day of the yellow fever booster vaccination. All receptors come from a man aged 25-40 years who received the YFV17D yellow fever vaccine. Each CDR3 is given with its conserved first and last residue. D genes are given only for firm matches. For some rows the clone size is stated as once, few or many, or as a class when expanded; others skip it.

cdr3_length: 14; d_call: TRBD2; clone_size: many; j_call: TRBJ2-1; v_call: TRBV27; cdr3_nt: TGTGCCAGCAGTCAGCGGGAGAGTTTCTATGAGCAGTTCTTC; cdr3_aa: CASSQRESFYEQFF
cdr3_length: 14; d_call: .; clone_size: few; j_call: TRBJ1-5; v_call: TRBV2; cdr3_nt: TGTGCCAGCAGTCGCACTATTTTAAATCAGCCCCAGCATTTT; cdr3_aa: CASSRTILNQPQHF
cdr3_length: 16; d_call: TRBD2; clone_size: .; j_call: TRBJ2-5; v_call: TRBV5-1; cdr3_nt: TGCGCCAGCAGCCTGGGGACTAGCGGGCCCCGGGAGACCCAGTACTTC; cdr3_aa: CASSLGTSGPRETQYF
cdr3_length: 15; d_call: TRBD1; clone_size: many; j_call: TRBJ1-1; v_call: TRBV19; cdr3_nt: TGTGCCAGTAGCGGACAGGGGAGGTTGTACACTGAAGCTTTCTTT; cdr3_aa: CASSGQGRLYTEAFF
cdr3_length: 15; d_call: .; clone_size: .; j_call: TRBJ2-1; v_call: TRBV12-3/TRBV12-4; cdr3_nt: TGTGCCAGCACTCCGTCAGGGAGTCCCTACAATAAGCAGTTCTTC; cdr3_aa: CASTPSGSPYNKQFF
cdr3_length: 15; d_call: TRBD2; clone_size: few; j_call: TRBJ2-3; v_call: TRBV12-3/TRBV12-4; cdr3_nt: TGTGCCAGCAGTTTACGCGGGAGTTCGGCAGATACGCAGTATTTT; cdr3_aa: CASSLRGSSADTQYF
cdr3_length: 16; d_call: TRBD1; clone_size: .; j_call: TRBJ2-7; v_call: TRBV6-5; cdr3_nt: TGTGCCAGCAGTTATTCCGGGACAGGGGCCCCATACGAGCAGTACTTC; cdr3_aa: CASSYSGTGAPYEQYF
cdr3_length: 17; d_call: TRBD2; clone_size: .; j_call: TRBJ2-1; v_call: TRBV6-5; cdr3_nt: TGTGCCAGCAGTTACTCGAAAAGCGGGAGGGTGAACGATGAGCAGTTCTTC; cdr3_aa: CASSYSKSGRVNDEQFF
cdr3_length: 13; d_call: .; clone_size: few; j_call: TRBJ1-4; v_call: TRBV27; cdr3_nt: TGTGCCAGCAGTCCCCCGACACGCGAAAAACTGTTTTTT; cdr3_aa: CASSPPTREKLFF
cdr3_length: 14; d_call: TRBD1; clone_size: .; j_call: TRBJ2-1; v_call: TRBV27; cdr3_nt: TGTGCCAGCAGAGGACAGGGCCCCCACGGTGAGCAGTTCTTC; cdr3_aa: CASRGQGPHGEQFF
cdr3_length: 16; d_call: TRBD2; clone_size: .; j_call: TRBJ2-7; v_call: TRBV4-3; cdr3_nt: TGCGCCAGCAGCCAAGATCTGGGACTAGCCGACAACGAGCAGTACTTC; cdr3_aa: CASSQDLGLADNEQYF
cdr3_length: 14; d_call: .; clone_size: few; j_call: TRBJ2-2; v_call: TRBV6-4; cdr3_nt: TGTGCCAGCCGTATACAACGAAACACCGGGGAGCTGTTTTTT; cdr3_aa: CASRIQRNTGELFF
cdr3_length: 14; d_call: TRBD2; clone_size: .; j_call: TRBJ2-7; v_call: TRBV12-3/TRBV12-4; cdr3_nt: TGTGCCAGCAGTTTGGCGGGAGAGACGCGCGAGCAGTACTTC; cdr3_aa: CASSLAGETREQYF
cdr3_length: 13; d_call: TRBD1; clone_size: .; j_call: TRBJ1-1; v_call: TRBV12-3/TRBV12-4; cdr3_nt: TGTGCCAGCAGTCCGACAGGGAGGACTAAAGCTTTCTTT; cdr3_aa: CASSPTGRTKAFF
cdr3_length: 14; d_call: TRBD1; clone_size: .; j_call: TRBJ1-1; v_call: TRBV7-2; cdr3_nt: TGTGCCTGCAGCTCTCAGACAGGGGAGGTTGAAGCTTTCTTT; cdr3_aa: CACSSQTGEVEAFF
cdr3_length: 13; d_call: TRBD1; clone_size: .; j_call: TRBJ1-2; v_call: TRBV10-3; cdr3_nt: TGTGCCATCAGTGGCGAGGGGGCAAGGGGCTACACCTTC; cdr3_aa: CAISGEGARGYTF
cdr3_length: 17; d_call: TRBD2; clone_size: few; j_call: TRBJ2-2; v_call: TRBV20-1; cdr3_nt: TGCAGTGCTAGCATCCCCACACTAGCGGGAGCCACCGGGGAGCTGTTTTTT; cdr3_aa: CSASIPTLAGATGELFF
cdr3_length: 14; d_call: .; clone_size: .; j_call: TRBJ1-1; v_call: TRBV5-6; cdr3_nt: TGTGCCAGCAGGTTGGTCTCAGGGGACACTGAAGCTTTCTTT; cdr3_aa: CASRLVSGDTEAFF
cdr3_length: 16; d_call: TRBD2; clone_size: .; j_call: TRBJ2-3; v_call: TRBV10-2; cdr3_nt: TGCGCCAGCAGGGGGACTAGCGGGACTAGCACAGATACGCAGTATTTT; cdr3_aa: CASRGTSGTSTDTQYF
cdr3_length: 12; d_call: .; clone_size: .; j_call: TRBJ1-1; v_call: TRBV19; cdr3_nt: TGTGCCAGCGCGGGGGGGTCCCCTGAAGCTTTCTTT; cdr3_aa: CASAGGSPEAFF